This T cell receptor beta chain was retrieved from a study of shared T cell receptors in the human thymus. Between the trimmed V and J ends, which lost 0 bases and 5 bases, there was a span of 17 bases. Germline lookup yields CDR1 LNHDA and CDR2 SQIVND (reference sequence). The CDR3 loop spans 17 amino acids. TCRdb's table, derived via immunoSEQ multiplex PCR, lists solely in-frame clones and lacks some. Of 700,000 to 750,000 clones listed, around 85% are singletons. Another study also made use of these data, one on human thymus T cells. Per that study: Donors consisted of healthy Finnish infants (having corrective surgery for congenital heart defects). Thymus specimens were resections from corrective heart surgery. Thymic as well as blood repertoires seemed to favor certain V and J genes unevenly. Related studies noted strongly shared thymic repertoires across unrelated people.

The TCR comes from a girl under three years old with a congenital heart defect. Sequencing was carried out using thymocytes. The chain uses TRBV19 and TRBJ1-5; D is undetermined. CDR3 protein: CASSIDWEGQADQPQHF. The CDR3 DNA reads as TGTGCCAGTAGTATAGATTGGGAGGGCCAGGCTGATCAGCCCCAGCATTTT.